The 9 T cell receptor beta chains presented below share a single source sample, sequenced in a study of blood T cell repertoires in COVID-19. The data were produced by immunoSEQ multiplex PCR, yet TCRdb's version contains in-frame clones alone and is incomplete. The sample lists 200,000 or so clones, 70% to 90% seen once, with 2.7% in the top ten. The material sequenced was peripheral blood. These receptors all come from a young man with COVID-19, enrolled during active disease.

The CDR3 nucleotides are TGTGCCAGCAGTTGGGGCCAGTATGGCTACACCTTC. It yields the protein CASSWGQYGYTF. The chain recombines TRBV28 with TRBJ1-2; possibly TRBD1 for D (5 bases). V was shortened by 4 bases and J by 5 bases, with 8 bases between the two germline ends. CDR3 size: 12 residues. Germline V gene sequence: CDR1 MDHEN, CDR2 SYDVKM.

This clone has only one observation. The CDR3 nucleotides are TGTGCCAGCAGCCAAGGGCTTAGCACCAGAGGATATGCAGATACGCAGTATTTT. Amino acid sequence: CASSQGLSTRGYADTQYF. The chain recombines TRBV3-1 (or the pseudogene TRBV3-2) with TRBJ2-3; D is unresolved. CDR3 length: 18 residues. Germline CDR1 LGHDT, CDR2 YNNKEL (reference sequence). The V gene lost 1 base and the J gene lost 4 bases, with 21 bases spanning the gap.

The gene calls are TRBV19 and TRBJ2-1, with 8 bases identical to TRBD2. V was clipped by 1 base and J by 12 bases; unmatched bases: 8. The CDR3 is 14 residues long. Germline CDR1 LNHDA, CDR2 SQIVND (reference sequence). The CDR3 protein is CASSIGRAGALQFF. CDR3 in DNA: TGTGCCAGTAGTATAGGTCGAGCGGGGGCCTTGCAGTTCTTC. Using reference TRBV19 and TRBJ2-1 for the parts outside the CDR3, the full variable domain is DGGITQSPKYLFRKEGQNVTLSCEQNLNHDAMYWYRQDPGQGLRLIYYSQIVNDFQKGDIAEGYSVSREKKESFPLTVTSAQKNPTAFYLCASSIGRAGALQFFGPGTRLTVL.

The V gene is TRBV12-3 or TRBV12-4, the J gene TRBJ1-1; 7 bases agree with TRBD1. The trim removed 5 bases at V and 1 base at J, leaving 1 base unmatched. The CDR3 covers 13 residues. Here the CDR3 reads CASSQGENTEAFF. The CDR3 DNA is TGTGCCAGCAGTCAGGGGGAGAACACTGAAGCTTTCTTT.

The gene calls are TRBV4-2 and TRBJ2-1; 12 bases line up with TRBD2. The junction had 7 bases not matched to a gene; V was cut back by 0 bases and J by 7 bases. Germline-derived CDR1 and CDR2 are LGHNA and YNFKEQ. The CDR3 has 17 residues. The CDR3 reads CASSQDQATSGRNEQFF. In DNA form, the CDR3 reads TGTGCCAGCAGCCAAGATCAAGCGACTAGCGGGAGAAATGAGCAGTTCTTC.

The rearrangement links TRBV7-9 to TRBJ2-7; D possibly corresponds to TRBD1 (5 bases). Germline-derived CDR1 and CDR2 are SEHNR and FQNEAQ (reference sequence). V lost 4 bases, J lost 2 bases, and 12 bases lay in between. CDR3 length: 14 residues. The CDR3 DNA sequence: TGTGCCAGCAGCTCGACAGAAGCCGCCTACGAGCAGTACTTC. This codes for CASSSTEAAYEQYF.

This clone has only one observation. The V gene is TRBV5-1, the J gene TRBJ1-2; 7 bases are shared with TRBD1. CDR3 size: 14 residues. J gave up 7 bases and V 0 bases, and 6 bases lay outside the gene matches. Germline CDR1 SGHRS, CDR2 YFSETQ. The CDR3 DNA reads TGCGCCAGCAGCTTGGCCGGACAGGCGCGTGGCTACACCTTC. This translates into CASSLAGQARGYTF.

The gene calls are TRBV4-1 and TRBJ2-3; TRBD2 is a possible D gene (6 bases). V shed 1 base and J shed 5 bases, with 10 bases lying between them. The CDR3 has 14 residues. Germline CDR1 and CDR2: MGHRA and YSYEKL. CDR3 region: CASSQVGTQDTQYF. CDR3 coding DNA: TGCGCCAGCAGCCAAGTGGGGACTCAAGATACGCAGTATTTT.

The chain employs TRBV19 and TRBJ2-7, with 7 bases lining up with TRBD1. Germline CDR1 is LNHDA and CDR2 is SQIVND (reference sequence). V trimming: 1 base; J trimming: 0 bases; junction bases outside the gene matches: 6. The CDR3 extends over 16 amino acids. The CDR3, as DNA: TGTGCCAGTAGTATAGCTGGGACAGCTCACTCCTACGAGCAGTACTTC. It codes for CASSIAGTAHSYEQYF.